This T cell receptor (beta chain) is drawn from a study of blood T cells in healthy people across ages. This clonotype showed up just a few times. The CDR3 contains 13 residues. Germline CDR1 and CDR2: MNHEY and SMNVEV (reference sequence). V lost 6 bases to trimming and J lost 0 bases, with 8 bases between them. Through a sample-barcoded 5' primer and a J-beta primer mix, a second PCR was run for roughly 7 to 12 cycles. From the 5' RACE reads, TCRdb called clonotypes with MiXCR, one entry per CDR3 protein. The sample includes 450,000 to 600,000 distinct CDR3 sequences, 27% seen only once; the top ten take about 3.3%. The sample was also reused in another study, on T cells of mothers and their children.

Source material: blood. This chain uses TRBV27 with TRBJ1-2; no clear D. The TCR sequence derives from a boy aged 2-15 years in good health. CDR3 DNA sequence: TGTGCCAGCAGGGCAGGAACTAACTATGGCTACACCTTC. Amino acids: CASRAGTNYGYTF.